This T cell receptor (beta chain) was found in a study of T cell responses to AZD1222 COVID-19 vaccine. Study-level points and caveats: Samples come after the peak T cell response, not at day 14. The study reported that nearly half of spike-specific TCRs target unmutated variant regions. Among the donors, most were white British and more were female, and clonal diversity was possibly underestimated. Among AZD1222 vaccinees, only 5 to 7 were seropositive at baseline.

Sequencing was performed with immunoSEQ multiplex PCR; in TCRdb, only in-frame clones are kept and a portion is missing. This sample has some 150,000 clones, with 92% found just once. In regard to this clone: Antigen specificity is unknown.

Sequencing used peripheral blood, obtained 28 days after the second AZD1222 dose. The sequence was collected from an adult who received the AZD1222 COVID-19 vaccine.

DNA of the CDR3: TGTGCCAGCAGCTTGTCACTAGCGGGGACCGGGGAGCTGTTTTTT. It codes for CASSLSLAGTGELFF. This sequence joins TRBV5-4 and TRBJ2-2, with TRBD2 identical over 10 bases. This CDR3 spans 15 amino acids. Trimming cost V 1 base and J 5 bases; bases outside gene matches: 2. Germline CDR1 reads SGHNT; CDR2 reads YYREEE (reference sequence).